What follows are 20 T cell receptor beta chains derived from one specimen sequenced in a study of blood T cell repertoires in COVID-19 (dated by TCRdb to 2018 to 2020). Receptor libraries were prepared by the immunoSEQ multiplex PCR assay. As stored in TCRdb, this immuneACCESS dataset retains in-frame rearrangements with V and J assigned. A fraction of the clones does not appear; measured against another copy, unresolved V genes explain less than half of the discrepancy, and the remainder lacks a known reason. The sample table contains 200,000 to 250,000 clones; only one count was recorded for roughly 83% of them. Less than 7.5% of the sample comes from the top ten. The sequencing sample was made of peripheral blood. These receptors all come from a woman in her forties or fifties with acute or convalescent COVID-19.

The rearrangement uses TRBV15 and TRBJ1-4; TRBD1 is a possible D gene (6 bases). Trimming stripped 1 base from V and 2 bases from J, with 11 bases between. Germline V gene sequence: CDR1 LNHNV, CDR2 YYDKDF (reference sequence). The CDR3 is made up of 16 amino acids. In DNA, the CDR3 is TGTGCCACCAGCAGAGCGAGGGGGGGTACTAATGAAAAACTGTTTTTT. This codes for CATSRARGGTNEKLFF. Together with reference TRBV15 and TRBJ1-4, the CDR3 gives the full variable domain: DAMVIQNPRYQVTQFGKPVTLSCSQTLNHNVMYWYQQKSSQAPKLLFHYYDKDFNNEADTPDNFQSRRPNTSFCFLDIRSPGLGDTAMYLCATSRARGGTNEKLFFGSGTQLSVL.

This clone was observed a few times. The chain combines TRBV9 with TRBJ1-1; 8 positions match TRBD1. CDR1 and CDR2 (germline): SGDLS, YYNGEE. The junction had 11 bases not matched to a gene; V was cut back by 3 bases and J by 7 bases. The CDR3 totals 15 residues. For the CDR3, the DNA is TGTGCCAGCAGCGCCCTCGACAGGGGCCAGGGTGAAGCTTTCTTT. Protein sequence: CASSALDRGQGEAFF.

The chain is built from TRBV28 and TRBJ1-2; 12 bases are a match to TRBD1. With 4 bases clipped from V and 8 bases from J, the junction kept 14 bases outside the gene matches. The germline V gene encodes CDR1 MDHEN and CDR2 SYDVKM. The CDR3 extends over 17 amino acids. This chain's CDR3 is CASSSSFGGQGARGYTF. The DNA of the CDR3 is TGTGCCAGCAGTTCCAGCTTCGGGGGACAGGGGGCGAGGGGCTACACCTTC.

The rearrangement links TRBV28 to TRBJ1-5; 10 bases map to TRBD1. The CDR3 covers 15 residues. The V segment lost 9 bases and the J segment 5 bases; nucleotides outside the gene matches: 10. Germline values: CDR1 MDHEN, CDR2 SYDVKM. CDR3 region: CASYRDRGRYQPQHF. CDR3 coding DNA: TGTGCCAGTTACCGGGACAGGGGACGGTATCAGCCCCAGCATTTT.

The genes are TRBV25-1 and TRBJ1-2; D gene unclear. The V end lost 4 bases, the J end lost 7 bases, and 7 bases lay between the germline ends. CDR1 and CDR2 (germline): MGHDK, SYGVNS. The CDR3 consists of 11 residues. CDR3 loop: CASSAGSGYTF. CDR3 sequence (DNA): TGTGCCAGCAGTGCCGGGAGTGGCTACACCTTC.

This chain links TRBV6-5 with TRBJ1-4; 7 nucleotides agree with TRBD1. Trimming removed 7 bases from V and 4 bases from J; junction bases left unmatched: 6. This CDR3 has 14 residues. Germline V gene data show CDR1 as MNHEY and CDR2 as SVGAGI. CDR3 in amino acids: CASTGGGINEKLFF. Written as DNA, the CDR3 is TGTGCCAGCACAGGAGGGGGCATTAATGAAAAACTGTTTTTT.

This clone was recorded a few times. V is TRBV19 and J is TRBJ2-7, with TRBD1 matching over 10 bases. CDR3 length equals 13 residues. Germline V gene sequence: CDR1 LNHDA, CDR2 SQIVND (reference sequence). With V trimmed by 4 bases and J by 6 bases, 3 bases remained unmatched. This CDR3 reads CASSTDRGSEQYF. In DNA, the CDR3 is TGTGCCAGTAGTACGGACAGGGGGAGCGAGCAGTACTTC.

V and J are TRBV6-5 and TRBJ1-2; 7 positions agree with TRBD1. Per the germline V gene, CDR1 is MNHEY and CDR2 is SVGAGI. Losses at the gene ends were 7 bases for V and 8 bases for J; bases not matched to a gene: 7. This CDR3 has 12 residues. CDR3 bases: TGTGCCAGCACTAACAGGGGTGGCGGCTACACCTTC. Its translation: CASTNRGGGYTF.

This sequence joins TRBV30 and TRBJ2-7; 9 nucleotides align to TRBD1. With V trimmed by 4 bases and J by 6 bases, 13 bases remained unmatched. Germline CDR1 is GTSNPN and CDR2 is SVGIG (reference sequence). This CDR3 contains 15 residues. In nucleotides, the CDR3 is TGTGCCTGGAACCGGGACAGGGCATTTAGGAGCGAGCAGTACTTC. Translating it yields CAWNRDRAFRSEQYF.

This chain's CDR3 is CASSSEGREMDYGYTF. The CDR3 nucleotides read TGCGCCAGCAGCTCCGAGGGGCGGGAGATGGACTATGGCTACACCTTC. This rearrangement joins TRBV5-1 to TRBJ1-2; the D gene is possibly TRBD1 (5 bases). Germline V gives CDR1 SGHRS, CDR2 YFSETQ. The CDR3 loop spans 16 amino acids. Trimming stripped 3 bases from V and 3 bases from J, with 18 bases between. Full variable domain (missing parts from reference TRBV5-1 and TRBJ1-2): KAGVTQTPRYLIKTRGQQVTLSCSPISGHRSVSWYQQTPGQGLQFLFEYFSETQRNKGNFPGRFSGRQFSNSRSEMNVSTLELGDSALYLCASSSEGREMDYGYTFGSGTRLTVV.

The chain has TRBV6-6 and TRBJ1-3; 9 bases fit TRBD1. The CDR3 contains 16 residues. Germline V gene data show CDR1 as MNHNY and CDR2 as SVGAGI (reference sequence). With V trimmed by 5 bases and J by 2 bases, 7 bases remained unmatched. The CDR3 region has the DNA TGTGCCAGCAGTACTGGACAGGGGCTCACTGGAAACACCATATATTTT. Translated: CASSTGQGLTGNTIYF.

This sequence joins TRBV28 and TRBJ2-3; TRBD2 is a possible D gene (6 bases). V was cut by 6 bases and J by 1 base, with 14 bases left in between. The CDR3 is made up of 15 amino acids. Germline loops: CDR1 MDHEN, CDR2 SYDVKM. This CDR3 reads CASSLATSGTDTQYF. The CDR3 DNA sequence: TGTGCCAGCAGCCTAGCGACGTCGGGCACAGATACGCAGTATTTT. Based on the CDR3 plus reference TRBV28 and TRBJ2-3, the full variable domain is DVKVTQSSRYLVKRTGEKVFLECVQDMDHENMFWYRQDPGLGLRLIYFSYDVKMKEKGDIPEGYSVSREKKERFSLILESASTNQTSMYLCASSLATSGTDTQYFGPGTRLTVL.

The chain uses TRBV19 and TRBJ2-1; possible D gene TRBD1, 6 bases. The germline V and J ends were trimmed by 7 bases and 2 bases, with 12 bases remaining between them. This CDR3 is built from 14 residues. Germline V CDR1 and CDR2: LNHDA, SQIVND (reference sequence). DNA of the CDR3: TGTGCCAGTACAAAGGACAGCACCTACAATGAGCAGTTCTTC. Translating gives CASTKDSTYNEQFF.

This clone occurred once. V and J are TRBV28 and TRBJ2-7, with TRBD2 matching 10 bases. The J segment lost 5 bases and the V segment lost 6 bases, leaving 7 bases of the junction unmatched. The V gene's germline CDR1 is MDHEN and CDR2 SYDVKM. The CDR3 totals 14 residues. Here the CDR3 reads CASSPALAGDEQYF. In DNA, the CDR3 is TGTGCCAGCAGCCCCGCCCTAGCGGGAGACGAGCAGTACTTC.

A single count supports this clone. V and J are TRBV7-8 and TRBJ2-3; D is possibly TRBD2 (5 bases). Germline CDR1 SGHVS, CDR2 FQNEAQ. The CDR3 is 14 amino acids. Trimming took 0 bases from V and 10 from J, leaving 14 bases between them. CDR3 DNA sequence: TGTGCCAGCAGCTTAGCCCCGACTACCGGTTCGCAGTATTTT. Its translation: CASSLAPTTGSQYF. The full variable domain, completed using reference TRBV7-8 and TRBJ2-3, is GAGVSQSPRYKVAKRGQDVALRCDPISGHVSLFWYQQALGQGPEFLTYFQNEAQLDKSGLPSDRFFAERPEGSVSTLKIQRTQQEDSAVYLCASSLAPTTGSQYFGPGTRLTVL.

The genes are TRBV5-4 and TRBJ2-7, with 9 bases aligning to TRBD2. The CDR3 is 17 amino acids. Trimming cost V 0 bases and J 3 bases; bases outside gene matches: 10. The V gene's germline CDR1 is SGHNT and CDR2 YYREEE (reference sequence). This chain's CDR3 is CASSLGGLSGSVYEQYF. CDR3 DNA: TGTGCCAGCAGCTTGGGGGGCCTTAGCGGGAGCGTCTACGAGCAGTACTTC.

The chain uses TRBV6-6 and TRBJ2-5; 12 bases line up with TRBD2. Germline V gene data show CDR1 as MNHNY and CDR2 as SVGAGI (reference sequence). CDR3 length equals 14 residues. Germline trimming cut 5 bases from V and 5 bases from J; bases unmatched to any gene: 3. CDR3 nucleotide sequence: TGTGCCAGCAGTACGACTAGCGGGAGTGAGACCCAGTACTTC. It codes for CASSTTSGSETQYF.

The V call is TRBV5-1, the J call TRBJ2-1, with D tentatively TRBD2 (5 bases). The CDR3 is made up of 14 amino acids. V shed 7 bases and J shed 5 bases, with 16 bases lying between them. CDR1 and CDR2 (germline): SGHRS, YFSETQ. The CDR3 coding sequence is TGCGCCAGCGGCGTCCGGACTGGGAACAATGAGCAGTTCTTC. Residues: CASGVRTGNNEQFF. Based on the CDR3 plus reference TRBV5-1 and TRBJ2-1, the full variable domain is KAGVTQTPRYLIKTRGQQVTLSCSPISGHRSVSWYQQTPGQGLQFLFEYFSETQRNKGNFPGRFSGRQFSNSRSEMNVSTLELGDSALYLCASGVRTGNNEQFFGPGTRLTVL.

V and J are TRBV7-2 and TRBJ1-1, with 9 positions matching TRBD1. The CDR3 runs 17 residues. Germline trimming cut 7 bases from V and 1 base from J; bases unmatched to any gene: 13. Germline CDR1 is SGHTA and CDR2 is FQGNSA. CDR3 bases: TGTGCCAGCAAGCACCCGGGACAGGGTCATTCGAACACTGAAGCTTTCTTT. Its translation: CASKHPGQGHSNTEAFF.

The V gene is TRBV6-6, the J gene TRBJ1-4; maybe TRBD1 (5 bases). V dropped 6 bases and J dropped 7 bases, with 9 bases sitting between them. The germline CDR1 and CDR2 sequences are MNHNY and SVGAGI (reference sequence). This CDR3 region has 12 residues. The CDR3 region has the DNA TGTGCCAGCAGCGGGGGAAGTGAAAAACTGTTTTTT. Its translation is CASSGGSEKLFF.